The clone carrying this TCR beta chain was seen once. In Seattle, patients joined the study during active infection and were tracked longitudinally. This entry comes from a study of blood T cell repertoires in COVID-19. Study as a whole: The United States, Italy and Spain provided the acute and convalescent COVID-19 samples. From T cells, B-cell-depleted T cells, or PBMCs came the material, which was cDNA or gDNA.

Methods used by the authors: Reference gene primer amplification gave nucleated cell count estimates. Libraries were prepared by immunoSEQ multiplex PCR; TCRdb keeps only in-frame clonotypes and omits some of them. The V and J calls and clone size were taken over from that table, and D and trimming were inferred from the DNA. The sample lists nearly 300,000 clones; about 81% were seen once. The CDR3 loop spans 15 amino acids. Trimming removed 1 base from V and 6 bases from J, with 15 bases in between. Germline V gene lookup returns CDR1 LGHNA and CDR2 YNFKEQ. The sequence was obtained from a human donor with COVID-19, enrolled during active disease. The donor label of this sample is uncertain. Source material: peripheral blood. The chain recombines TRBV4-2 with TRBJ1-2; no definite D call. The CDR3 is CASSQVPSGRDGYTF. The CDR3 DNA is TGTGCCAGCAGCCAAGTGCCATCTGGGAGAGATGGCTACACCTTC.